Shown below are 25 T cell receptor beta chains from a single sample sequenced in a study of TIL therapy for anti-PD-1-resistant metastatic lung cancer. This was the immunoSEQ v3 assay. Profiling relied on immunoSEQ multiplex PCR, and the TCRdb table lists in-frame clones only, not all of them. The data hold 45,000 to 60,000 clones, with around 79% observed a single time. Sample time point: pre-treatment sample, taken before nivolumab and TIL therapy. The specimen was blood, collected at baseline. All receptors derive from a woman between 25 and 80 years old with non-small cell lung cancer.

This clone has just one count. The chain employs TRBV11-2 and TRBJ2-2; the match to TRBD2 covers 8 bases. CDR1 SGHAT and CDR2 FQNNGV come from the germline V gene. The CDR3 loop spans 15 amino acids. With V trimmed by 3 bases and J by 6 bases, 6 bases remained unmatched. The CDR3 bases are TGTGCCAGCAGCTTGACAGCGGGGGCCCCCGGGGAGCTGTTTTTT. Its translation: CASSLTAGAPGELFF.

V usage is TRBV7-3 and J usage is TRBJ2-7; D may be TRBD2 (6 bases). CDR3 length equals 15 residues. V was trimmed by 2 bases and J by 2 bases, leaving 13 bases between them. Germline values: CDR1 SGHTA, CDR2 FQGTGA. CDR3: CASSLAAGFAYEQYF. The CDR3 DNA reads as TGTGCCAGCAGCTTAGCGGCGGGATTCGCCTACGAGCAGTACTTC.

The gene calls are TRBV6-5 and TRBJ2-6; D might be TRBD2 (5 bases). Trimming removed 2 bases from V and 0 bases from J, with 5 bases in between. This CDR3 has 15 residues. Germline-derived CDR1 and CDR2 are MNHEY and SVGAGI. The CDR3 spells CASSYTSSGANVLTF. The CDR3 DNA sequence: TGTGCCAGCAGTTACACTAGCTCTGGGGCCAACGTCCTGACTTTC.

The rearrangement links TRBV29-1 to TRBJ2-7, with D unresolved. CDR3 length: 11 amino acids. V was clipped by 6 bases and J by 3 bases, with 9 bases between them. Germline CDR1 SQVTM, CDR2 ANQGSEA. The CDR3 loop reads CSVGSDYEQYF. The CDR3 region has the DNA TGCAGCGTGGGGTCGGACTACGAGCAGTACTTC.

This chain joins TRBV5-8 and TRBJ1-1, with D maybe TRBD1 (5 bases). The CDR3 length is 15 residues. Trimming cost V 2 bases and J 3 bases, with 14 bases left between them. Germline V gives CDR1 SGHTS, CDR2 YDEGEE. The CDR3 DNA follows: TGTGCCAGCAGCTTTTCGGTGGGGCAGGACACTGAAGCTTTCTTT. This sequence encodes CASSFSVGQDTEAFF. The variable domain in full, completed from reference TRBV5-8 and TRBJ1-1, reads EAGVTQSPTHLIKTRGQQATLRCSPISGHTSVYWYQQALGLGLQFLLWYDEGEERNRGNFPPRFSGRQFPNYSSELNVNALELEDSALYLCASSFSVGQDTEAFFGQGTRLTVV.

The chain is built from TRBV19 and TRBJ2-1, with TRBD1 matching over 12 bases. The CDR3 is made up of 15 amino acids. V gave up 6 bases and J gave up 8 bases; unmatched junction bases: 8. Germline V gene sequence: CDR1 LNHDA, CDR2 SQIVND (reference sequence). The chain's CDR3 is CASRRDRGLGDEQFF. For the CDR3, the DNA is TGTGCCAGTAGACGGGACAGGGGGCTGGGCGATGAGCAGTTCTTC.

The CDR3 DNA reads TGTGCCAGTAGACCCAGCCCCGGGAATACGCAGTATTTT. Protein product: CASRPSPGNTQYF. The chain is built from TRBV19 and TRBJ2-3; weak D call: TRBD2 (5 bases). Per the germline V gene, CDR1 is LNHDA and CDR2 is SQIVND (reference sequence). The CDR3 is 13 amino acids. V shed 6 bases and J shed 7 bases, with 14 bases lying between them.

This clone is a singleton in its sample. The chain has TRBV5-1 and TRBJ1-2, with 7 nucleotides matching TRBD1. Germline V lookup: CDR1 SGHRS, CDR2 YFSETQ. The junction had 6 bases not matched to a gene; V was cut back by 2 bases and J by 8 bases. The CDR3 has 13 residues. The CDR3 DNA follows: TGCGCCAGCAGCTTTACAGGGGAGATCGGCTACACCTTC. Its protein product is CASSFTGEIGYTF. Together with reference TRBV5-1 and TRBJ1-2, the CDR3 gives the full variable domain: KAGVTQTPRYLIKTRGQQVTLSCSPISGHRSVSWYQQTPGQGLQFLFEYFSETQRNKGNFPGRFSGRQFSNSRSEMNVSTLELGDSALYLCASSFTGEIGYTFGSGTRLTVV.

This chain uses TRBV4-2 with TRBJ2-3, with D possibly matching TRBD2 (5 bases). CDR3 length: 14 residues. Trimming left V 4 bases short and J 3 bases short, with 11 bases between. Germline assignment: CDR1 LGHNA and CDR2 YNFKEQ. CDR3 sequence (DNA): TGTGCCAGCAGCCGGAGCGAGGGAACAGATACGCAGTATTTT. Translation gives CASSRSEGTDTQYF.

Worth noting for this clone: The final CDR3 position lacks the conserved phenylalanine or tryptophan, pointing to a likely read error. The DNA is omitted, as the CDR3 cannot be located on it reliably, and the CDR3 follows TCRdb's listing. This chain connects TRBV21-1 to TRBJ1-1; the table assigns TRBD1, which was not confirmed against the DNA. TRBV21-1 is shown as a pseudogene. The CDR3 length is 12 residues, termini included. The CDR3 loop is CASSPSVDRGFS.

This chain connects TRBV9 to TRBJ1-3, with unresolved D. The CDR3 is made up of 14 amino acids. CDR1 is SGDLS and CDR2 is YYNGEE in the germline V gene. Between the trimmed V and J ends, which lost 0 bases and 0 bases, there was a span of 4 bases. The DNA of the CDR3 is TGTGCCAGCAGCGTAGACCCCTCTGGAAACACCATATATTTT. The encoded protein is CASSVDPSGNTIYF. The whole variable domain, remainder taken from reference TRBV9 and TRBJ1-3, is DSGVTQTPKHLITATGQRVTLRCSPRSGDLSVYWYQQSLDQGLQFLIQYYNGEERAKGNILERFSAQQFPDLHSELNLSSLELGDSALYFCASSVDPSGNTIYFGEGSWLTVV.

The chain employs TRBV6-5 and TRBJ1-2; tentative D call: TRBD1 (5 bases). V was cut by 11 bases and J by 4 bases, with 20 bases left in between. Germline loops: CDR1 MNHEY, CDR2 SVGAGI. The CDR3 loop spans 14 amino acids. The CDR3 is CASGGDREGYGYTF. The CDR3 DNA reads TGTGCCTCCGGCGGGGACCGGGAAGGCTATGGCTACACCTTC.

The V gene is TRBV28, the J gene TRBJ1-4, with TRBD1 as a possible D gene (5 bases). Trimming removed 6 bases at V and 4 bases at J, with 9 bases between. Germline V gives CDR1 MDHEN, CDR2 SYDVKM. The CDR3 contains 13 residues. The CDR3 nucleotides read TGTGCCAGCAGGGGACCCTATAATGAAAAACTGTTTTTT. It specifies CASRGPYNEKLFF.

The CDR3 reads CASKPTGYYEQYF. DNA for the CDR3: TGTGCCAGCAAGCCGACAGGGTACTACGAGCAGTACTTC. The chain has TRBV2 and TRBJ2-5, with 7 positions matching TRBD1. TRBJ2-7 matches the DNA end more closely, so the J call is doubtful. Germline CDR1 reads SNHLY; CDR2 reads FYNNEI. The CDR3 is 13 residues long.

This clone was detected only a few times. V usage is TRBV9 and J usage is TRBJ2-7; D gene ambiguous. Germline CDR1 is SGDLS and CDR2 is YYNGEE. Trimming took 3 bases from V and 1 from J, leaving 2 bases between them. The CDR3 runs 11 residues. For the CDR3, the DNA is TGTGCCAGCAGCGCATCCTACGAGCAGTACTTC. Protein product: CASSASYEQYF.

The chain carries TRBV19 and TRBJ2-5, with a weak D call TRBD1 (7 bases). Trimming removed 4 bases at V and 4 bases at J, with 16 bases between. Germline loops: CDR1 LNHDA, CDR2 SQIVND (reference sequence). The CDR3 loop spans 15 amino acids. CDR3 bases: TGTGCCAGTAGTACAAGGGGGCTAGCGCCAGAGACCCAGTACTTC. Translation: CASSTRGLAPETQYF.

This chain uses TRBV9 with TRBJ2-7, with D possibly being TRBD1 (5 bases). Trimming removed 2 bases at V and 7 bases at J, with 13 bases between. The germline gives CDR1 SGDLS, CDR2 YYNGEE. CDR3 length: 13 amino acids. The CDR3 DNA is TGTGCCAGCAGCGTCTCAGGGTTGGGGGAGCAGTACTTC. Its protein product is CASSVSGLGEQYF. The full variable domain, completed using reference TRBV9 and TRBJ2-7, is DSGVTQTPKHLITATGQRVTLRCSPRSGDLSVYWYQQSLDQGLQFLIQYYNGEERAKGNILERFSAQQFPDLHSELNLSSLELGDSALYFCASSVSGLGEQYFGPGTRLTVT.

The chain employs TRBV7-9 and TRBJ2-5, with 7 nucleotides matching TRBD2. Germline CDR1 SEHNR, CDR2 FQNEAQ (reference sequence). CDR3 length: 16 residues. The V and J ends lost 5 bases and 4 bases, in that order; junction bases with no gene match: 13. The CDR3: CASSPIGGTSGETQYF. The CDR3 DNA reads TGTGCCAGCAGCCCGATCGGGGGGACGAGTGGAGAGACCCAGTACTTC. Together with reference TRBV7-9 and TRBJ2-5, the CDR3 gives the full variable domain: DTGVSQNPRHKITKRGQNVTFRCDPISEHNRLYWYRQTLGQGPEFLTYFQNEAQLEKSRLLSDRFSAERPKGSFSTLEIQRTEQGDSAMYLCASSPIGGTSGETQYFGPGTRLLVL.

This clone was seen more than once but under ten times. Here the CDR3 reads CASSVQDGEKLFF. CDR3 bases: TGCGCCAGCAGCGTTCAGGACGGGGAAAAACTGTTTTTT. V and J are TRBV5-1 and TRBJ1-4, with D hard to call. Deletions cut 4 bases from V and 8 bases from J, with 12 bases between. The CDR3 sequence is 13 residues long. CDR1 and CDR2 (germline): SGHRS, YFSETQ. The whole variable domain, remainder taken from reference TRBV5-1 and TRBJ1-4, is KAGVTQTPRYLIKTRGQQVTLSCSPISGHRSVSWYQQTPGQGLQFLFEYFSETQRNKGNFPGRFSGRQFSNSRSEMNVSTLELGDSALYLCASSVQDGEKLFFGSGTQLSVL.

As DNA, the CDR3 is TGCGCCAGCAGCCGGGACCCGCCTTACGAAAAACTGTTTTTT. Protein product: CASSRDPPYEKLFF. The chain couples TRBV5-1 to TRBJ1-4; perhaps TRBD1 as D (5 bases). The V and J ends lost 4 bases and 8 bases respectively, with 15 bases between them. This CDR3 is 14 amino acids long. In germline, CDR1 is SGHRS, CDR2 YFSETQ.

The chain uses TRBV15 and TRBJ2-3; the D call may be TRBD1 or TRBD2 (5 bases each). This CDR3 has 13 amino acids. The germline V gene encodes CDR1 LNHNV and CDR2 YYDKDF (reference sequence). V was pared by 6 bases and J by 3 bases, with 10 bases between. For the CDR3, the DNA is TGTGCCACCAGAGACGGGACGACAGATACGCAGTATTTT. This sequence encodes CATRDGTTDTQYF.

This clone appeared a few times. In DNA form, the CDR3 reads TGTGCCATCAGTGAGACTAGCGGGGGGACCAGATCCTACGAGCAGTACTTC. The encoded protein is CAISETSGGTRSYEQYF. The chain couples TRBV10-3 to TRBJ2-7, with TRBD2 identical over 12 bases. CDR3 length: 17 amino acids. The germline V gene has CDR1 ENHRY and CDR2 SYGVKD. The V and J ends lost 2 bases and 1 base, in that order; junction bases with no gene match: 6.

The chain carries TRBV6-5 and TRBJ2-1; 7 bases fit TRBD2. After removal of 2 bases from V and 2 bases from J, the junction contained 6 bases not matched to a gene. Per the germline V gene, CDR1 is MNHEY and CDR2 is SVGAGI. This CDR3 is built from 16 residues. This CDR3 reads CASSYGPGTTYNEQFF. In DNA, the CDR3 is TGTGCCAGCAGTTACGGGCCCGGGACTACCTACAATGAGCAGTTCTTC.

The CDR3 DNA sequence: TGCGCCAGCAGCCAAGATGCGGGACGGCTATCCTACGAGCAGTACTTC. It codes for CASSQDAGRLSYEQYF. This sequence joins TRBV4-1 and TRBJ2-7, with D perhaps matching TRBD2 (6 bases). Germline values: CDR1 MGHRA, CDR2 YSYEKL. This CDR3 is built from 16 residues. Trimming stripped 0 bases from V and 1 base from J, with 13 bases between.

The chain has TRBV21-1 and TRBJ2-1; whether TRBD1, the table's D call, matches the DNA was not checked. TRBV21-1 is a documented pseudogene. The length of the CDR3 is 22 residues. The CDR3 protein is CASSKAVCPGWGPVMIDNEQFF. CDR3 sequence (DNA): TGTGCCAGCAGCAAAGCAGTCTGCCCAGGGTGGGGGCCGGTAATGATCGACAATGAGCAGTTCTTC.